Listed here is a single T cell receptor beta chain. This CDR3 comprises 14 residues. CDR1 is LGHDT, CDR2 YNNKEL, per germline (reference sequence). V was trimmed by 3 bases and J by 6 bases, leaving 15 bases between them. The data belong to a study of blood T cell repertoires in COVID-19. Study context: The cDNA or gDNA used as material had been derived from T cells, B-cell-depleted T cells, or PBMCs.

Everyone who took part was roughly 18 to 100 years old, and they came from about two dozen US areas. Recovery among Cohort 3 donors was established by two negative PCRs, clearance, or symptom resolution. Methods used by the authors: Amplification of reference gene primers was used by the study to estimate nucleated cell counts. Assay: immunoSEQ multiplex PCR; the TCRdb copy retains only in-frame clones and omits some. D and trimming come from the DNA, and the V and J calls and clone size come from that table. The sample lists about 160,000 clones, approximately 87% occurring once. This sequence originates from a woman aged 45-60 years who had recovered from COVID-19. The chain combines TRBV3-1 (or the pseudogene TRBV3-2) with TRBJ2-7; D gene ambiguous. Sequences were obtained from PBMCs or T cells enriched from blood (not recorded which). The CDR3 DNA sequence: TGTGCCAGCAGCCAGCGAGACGGTTGGGCCGAGCAGTACGTC. This codes for CASSQRDGWAEQYV.